This TCR beta chain came from a study of T-cell memory formation after mild COVID-19. As for the study in general: Clustering of TCRs was largely donor specific. The study's findings and limits: Day 15 to 85 contractors were CD4/CD8 balanced; later expanders leaned CD4+.

In its sample, this clonotype was seen a few times. Its antigen is not identified. The length of the CDR3 is 11 residues. The V end lost 4 bases, the J end lost 3 bases, and 6 bases lay between the germline ends. The germline gives CDR1 SQVTM, CDR2 ANQGSEA. TCR alpha and TCR beta cDNA libraries with sample barcodes and UMIs came from 5'RACE using constant-segment primers. TCRdb reprocessed the 5' RACE reads via MiXCR and lists one record per CDR3 protein. The sample comprises about 130,000 distinct CDR3 sequences, less than 25% of which are singletons, and approximately 24% rests with the top ten. Input material: PBMCs or a T cell subset sorted from them (not recorded which). The source is an adult woman who had mild COVID-19 (a few samples of this study predate the infection). Cell type and time point are not known. The rearrangement links TRBV29-1 to TRBJ1-2; D may be TRBD1 (5 bases). The CDR3 nucleotides read TGCAGCGTTGGAGGGGACTATGGCTACACCTTC. Translation: CSVGGDYGYTF.